These 27 T cell receptor beta chains were sequenced from one sample in a study of shared clonotypes between healthy human individuals. Repertoires were generated with immunoSEQ multiplex PCR, while TCRdb's copy carries only in-frame clones and drops some. Of some 600,000 clones detected, roughly 96% appear once; the ten largest clones hold 0.11%. Naive CD8 cells lacked CD45RO, underwent positive selection for CCR7 and left out terminally differentiated effector memory CD45RA+ cells. Input material: naive CD8+ T cells sorted from blood. These receptors were obtained from a woman in her thirties in good health.

This chain joins TRBV6-1 and TRBJ2-4; 8 bases map to TRBD1. The trim removed 4 bases at V and 6 bases at J, leaving 8 bases unmatched. Germline V gives CDR1 MNHNS, CDR2 SASEGT. This CDR3 is 15 amino acids long. CDR3 nucleotides: TGTGCCAGCAGTGCCCTTACAGGGGGGTTAAACATTCAGTACTTC. This translates into CASSALTGGLNIQYF.

J is TRBJ2-7 and V is TRBV6-5; 10 bases map to TRBD2. The germline gives CDR1 MNHEY, CDR2 SVGAGI. The CDR3 is made up of 14 amino acids. J gave up 4 bases and V 6 bases, and 6 bases lay outside the gene matches. CDR3 in DNA: TGTGCCAGCAGCCCTAGCGGGAGATTATACGAGCAGTACTTC. Protein: CASSPSGRLYEQYF.

The chain carries TRBV7-3 and TRBJ2-2; no firm D call. CDR3 length: 14 residues. V was shortened by 2 bases and J by 7 bases, with 11 bases between the two germline ends. Germline-derived CDR1 and CDR2 are SGHTA and FQGTGA. The CDR3: CASSLLDGYGELFF. In DNA form, the CDR3 reads TGTGCCAGCAGCTTACTAGATGGGTACGGGGAGCTGTTTTTT.

The chain uses TRBV27 and TRBJ2-2, with TRBD2 identical over 8 bases. The length of the CDR3 is 14 residues. Germline V gene lookup returns CDR1 MNHEY and CDR2 SMNVEV (reference sequence). Trimming took 3 bases from V and 8 from J; bases not matched to a gene: 5. The CDR3 nucleotides are TGTGCCAGCAGTTTTTCGGGACTAGGGGGGGAGCTGTTTTTT. Translation gives CASSFSGLGGELFF.

Concerning this clone: Additional DNA sequences in this sample encode the identical CDR3. CDR3 amino acids: CASSLRQGDQPQHF. The DNA of the CDR3 is TGTGCCAGCAGTCTTAGACAGGGAGACCAGCCCCAGCATTTT. The chain joins TRBV28 to TRBJ1-5, with 7 bases fitting TRBD1. The CDR3 length is 14 residues. The ends lost 5 bases at V and 7 bases at J; junction bases unmatched: 8. The germline CDR1 and CDR2 sequences are MDHEN and SYDVKM.

CDR3 region: CSVEGRGGEQFF. CDR3 coding DNA: TGCAGCGTTGAAGGACGAGGCGGGGAGCAGTTCTTC. The chain couples TRBV29-1 to TRBJ2-1, with a tentative D call TRBD2 (5 bases). The CDR3 has 12 amino acids. Per germline, CDR1 SQVTM and CDR2 ANQGSEA. Trimming removed 1 base from V and 10 bases from J, with 11 bases in between.

In DNA, the CDR3 is TGCGCCAGCAGCCCCCATTGGAAGGGGGTCGACGAGCAGTACTTC. It yields the protein CASSPHWKGVDEQYF. The rearrangement joins TRBV5-1 to TRBJ2-7; D might be TRBD1 (6 bases). CDR1 is SGHRS and CDR2 is YFSETQ in the germline V gene. V lost 4 bases and J 5 bases, leaving 19 bases between the germline ends. This CDR3 region has 15 residues. Complete variable domain (other parts from reference TRBV5-1 and TRBJ2-7): KAGVTQTPRYLIKTRGQQVTLSCSPISGHRSVSWYQQTPGQGLQFLFEYFSETQRNKGNFPGRFSGRQFSNSRSEMNVSTLELGDSALYLCASSPHWKGVDEQYFGPGTRLTVT.

V and J are TRBV5-5 and TRBJ2-7; D is possibly TRBD1 (5 bases). Germline loops: CDR1 SGHKS, CDR2 YYEKEE (reference sequence). V shed 4 bases and J shed 2 bases, with 13 bases lying between them. The CDR3 spans 14 residues. In nucleotides, the CDR3 is TGTGCCAGCAGCCCAGACAGAAGAGCCTACGAGCAGTACTTC. It encodes CASSPDRRAYEQYF.

V is TRBV9 and J is TRBJ2-3, with 15 positions matching TRBD2. With 4 bases clipped from V and 5 bases from J, the junction kept 2 bases outside the gene matches. The V gene's germline CDR1 is SGDLS and CDR2 YYNGEE. This CDR3 contains 15 residues. CDR3 region: CASSLGLAGGDTQYF. The CDR3 coding sequence is TGTGCCAGCAGCTTGGGACTAGCGGGAGGAGATACGCAGTATTTT.

The chain carries TRBV10-1 and TRBJ2-1; D unclear. Trimming pared 1 base from V and 6 bases from J, leaving 13 bases between. The germline V gene encodes CDR1 WNHNN and CDR2 SYGVQD (reference sequence). The CDR3 covers 15 residues. CDR3 in DNA: TGCGCCAGCAGTGAGTGGAGTTCTCCGGCCAATGAGCAGTTCTTC. Translating gives CASSEWSSPANEQFF.

This clone has more than one count but fewer than ten. The rearrangement uses TRBV6-6 and TRBJ2-7, with D tentatively TRBD1 or TRBD2 (6 bases each). Germline assignment: CDR1 MNHNY and CDR2 SVGAGI (reference sequence). V was trimmed by 5 bases and J by 5 bases, leaving 10 bases between them. CDR3 size: 12 residues. CDR3 residues: CASSPGGHEQYF. As DNA, the CDR3 is TGTGCCAGCAGTCCCGGGGGCCACGAGCAGTACTTC.

The CDR3, as DNA: TGTGCCAGCTCGGTTGGACTAGCGGGGGAGGGTCTTACGCAGTATTTT. This gives the protein CASSVGLAGEGLTQYF. J is TRBJ2-3 and V is TRBV11-2; TRBD2 matches at 13 bases. Germline values: CDR1 SGHAT, CDR2 FQNNGV. V shed 8 bases, J shed 8 bases, and the junction held 13 bases outside the gene matches. The CDR3 runs 16 residues.

This sequence joins TRBV27 and TRBJ2-7; D may be TRBD2 (6 bases). This CDR3 region has 13 residues. V shed 8 bases and J shed 5 bases, with 16 bases lying between them. Germline-derived CDR1 and CDR2 are MNHEY and SMNVEV (reference sequence). The CDR3 loop reads CASGPGPGDEQYF. CDR3 DNA sequence: TGTGCCAGCGGGCCGGGCCCGGGGGACGAGCAGTACTTC.

The gene calls are TRBV7-2 and TRBJ2-7, with D perhaps TRBD2 (6 bases). Germline-derived CDR1 and CDR2 are SGHTA and FQGNSA. Trimming cost V 4 bases and J 2 bases, with 9 bases left between them. The CDR3 length is 13 residues. This CDR3 reads CASSWEAAYEQYF. In nucleotides, the CDR3 is TGTGCCAGCAGCTGGGAGGCGGCCTACGAGCAGTACTTC.

The chain carries TRBV6-1 and TRBJ1-4; D unresolved. CDR1 and CDR2 from the germline V gene are MNHNS and SASEGT. The CDR3 has 15 residues. V was clipped by 3 bases and J by 5 bases, with 13 bases between them. The CDR3 is CASSDVVGTNEKLFF. The CDR3 DNA sequence: TGTGCCAGCAGTGACGTCGTGGGTACGAATGAAAAACTGTTTTTT.

This clone appeared a single time. The chain has TRBV19 and TRBJ1-5; D call uncertain. V was shortened by 3 bases and J by 0 bases, with 6 bases between the two germline ends. Germline lookup yields CDR1 LNHDA and CDR2 SQIVND (reference sequence). The CDR3 runs to 14 residues. CDR3 in amino acids: CASSILVSNQPQHF. The DNA for the CDR3 is TGTGCCAGTAGTATTTTGGTTAGCAATCAGCCCCAGCATTTT.

The genes are TRBV28 and TRBJ2-7; D remains ambiguous. V was shortened by 1 base and J by 0 bases, with 4 bases between the two germline ends. Germline assignment: CDR1 MDHEN and CDR2 SYDVKM. The CDR3 contains 13 residues. The CDR3 region has the DNA TGTGCCAGCAGTTTATACAACTCCTACGAGCAGTACTTC. Its translation is CASSLYNSYEQYF.

The chain combines TRBV28 with TRBJ1-1; D is perhaps TRBD1 (5 bases). Looked up from germline, CDR1 is MDHEN and CDR2 is SYDVKM. The CDR3 loop spans 15 amino acids. Between the trimmed V and J ends, which lost 3 bases and 1 base, there was a span of 12 bases. In DNA form, the CDR3 reads TGTGCCAGCAGTTTTCCCGGGACCGCGAACACTGAAGCTTTCTTT. This codes for CASSFPGTANTEAFF.

V and J are TRBV27 and TRBJ1-2; D possibly corresponds to TRBD1 (5 bases). The V end lost 6 bases, the J end lost 1 base, and 12 bases lay between the germline ends. The length of the CDR3 is 14 residues. The germline CDR1 and CDR2 sequences are MNHEY and SMNVEV (reference sequence). CDR3 loop: CASSVGGGNYGYTF. The CDR3 coding sequence is TGTGCCAGCAGCGTGGGCGGGGGTAACTATGGCTACACCTTC.

J is TRBJ2-3 and V is TRBV7-9, with D hard to call. The V gene lost 5 bases and the J gene lost 0 bases, with 12 bases spanning the gap. There are 15 residues in the CDR3. The germline CDR1 and CDR2 sequences are SEHNR and FQNEAQ (reference sequence). The CDR3 bases are TGTGCCAGCAGCCTAGGTGGCCTAAGCACAGATACGCAGTATTTT. Its translation: CASSLGGLSTDTQYF.

This chain connects TRBV9 to TRBJ2-2; 10 nucleotides line up with TRBD1. The CDR3 has 14 residues. Germline CDR1 SGDLS, CDR2 YYNGEE. V shed 7 bases, J shed 0 bases, and the junction held 0 bases outside the gene matches. This chain's CDR3 is CASGQGANTGELFF. The DNA for the CDR3 is TGTGCCAGCGGACAGGGGGCGAACACCGGGGAGCTGTTTTTT.

The V call is TRBV7-6, the J call TRBJ2-1; the match to TRBD2 covers 12 bases. The J segment lost 14 bases and the V segment lost 3 bases, leaving 11 bases of the junction unmatched. The CDR3 extends over 15 amino acids. Germline CDR1 is SGHVS and CDR2 is FNYEAQ. CDR3 sequence (DNA): TGTGCCAGCAGCTTCGGGACAAGGACTAGCGGGGAGGAGTTCTTC. Translation gives CASSFGTRTSGEEFF.

The V call is TRBV27, the J call TRBJ2-3, with D perhaps TRBD2 (5 bases). From germline, CDR1 is MNHEY and CDR2 SMNVEV (reference sequence). CDR3 length equals 15 residues. Trimming left V 3 bases short and J 3 bases short, with 13 bases between. In DNA form, the CDR3 reads TGTGCCAGCAGTTTTTTCACCGCGGGTACAGATACGCAGTATTTT. Its protein is CASSFFTAGTDTQYF.

The V call is TRBV18, the J call TRBJ1-2, with unresolved D. Germline assignment: CDR1 KGHSH and CDR2 LQKENI. The CDR3 contains 14 residues. Between the trimmed V and J ends, which lost 0 bases and 4 bases, there was a span of 9 bases. CDR3 region: CASSPPKLAYGYTF. The CDR3 DNA reads as TGTGCCAGCTCACCACCAAAGTTGGCCTATGGCTACACCTTC. The complete variable domain, with remaining parts taken from reference TRBV18 and TRBJ1-2, reads NAGVMQNPRHLVRRRGQEARLRCSPMKGHSHVYWYRQLPEEGLKFMVYLQKENIIDESGMPKERFSAEFPKEGPSILRIQQVVRGDSAAYFCASSPPKLAYGYTFGSGTRLTVV.

The chain joins TRBV28 to TRBJ1-2; D might be TRBD1 (6 bases). The CDR3 is 16 amino acids. V dropped 0 bases and J dropped 8 bases, with 19 bases sitting between them. Germline values: CDR1 MDHEN, CDR2 SYDVKM. Here the CDR3 reads CASSLWGGFPGGGYTF. The DNA of the CDR3 is TGTGCCAGCAGTTTATGGGGGGGCTTTCCTGGCGGCGGCTACACCTTC.

The chain employs TRBV19 and TRBJ2-1, with TRBD2 matching 8 bases. The length of the CDR3 is 16 residues. V was pared by 3 bases and J by 1 base, with 5 bases of the junction left unmatched. Germline lookup yields CDR1 LNHDA and CDR2 SQIVND (reference sequence). Written as DNA, the CDR3 is TGTGCCAGTAGTATCAATAGCGGGACATCCTACAATGAGCAGTTCTTC. It translates to CASSINSGTSYNEQFF.

The gene calls are TRBV5-6 and TRBJ2-7, with TRBD2 as a possible D gene (6 bases). The ends were cut back, 5 bases at V and 0 bases at J, with 12 bases in the middle. From germline, CDR1 is SGHDT and CDR2 YYEEEE. The CDR3 is made up of 14 amino acids. DNA for the CDR3: TGTGCCAGCAGGTCTAGCGCGAGCTCCTACGAGCAGTACTTC. This sequence encodes CASRSSASSYEQYF.